This T cell receptor (beta chain) was captured in a study of neurological immune-mediated disorders. TCRdb recomputed calls from the 5' RACE reads with MiXCR, one row per CDR3 protein. This table has approximately 58,000 distinct CDR3 sequences, roughly 11% appearing once. The germline gives CDR1 LGHNA, CDR2 YSLEER. Trimming pared 0 bases from V and 0 bases from J, leaving 10 bases between. The CDR3 consists of 16 residues. This clonotype was observed many times. The TCR originated in a man aged 55 to 70 in good health. V and J are TRBV4-3 and TRBJ2-3; D is uncertain. The sequencing sample was made of PBMCs. The CDR3 nucleotides read TGCGCCAGCAGCCAAGATGACGGGCGTAGCACAGATACGCAGTATTTT. Translation gives CASSQDDGRSTDTQYF.